This T cell receptor beta chain was retrieved from a study of post-analysis software for immune sequencing data (dated by TCRdb to 2015 to 2017). Describing the broader study: The recorded disease courses included relapsing-remitting, secondary progressive and progressive-relapsing multiple sclerosis, and some patients had no subtype annotation. The multiple sclerosis patient repertoires were compared with around ten previously published healthy control repertoires from donors aged roughly 6 to 25 years. A subset of samples was prepared in parallel using single-end sample barcoding, then pooled and co-amplified after Illumina adapter ligation. Beyond this particular receptor, the publication reports: Patients showed significantly higher frequencies than controls for about 5 TRBV segments, among them TRBV5-6, TRBV5-1 and TRBV20-1. Direct clustering with F measure showed strong co-clustering of samples prepared in the same batch, prompting a batch-effect correction. Significantly lower normalized Chao1 diversity was found in multiple sclerosis patients than in controls, suggesting substantial peripheral T-cell clonal expansion. The control group was slightly older than the multiple sclerosis patient group.

The CDR3 has 15 amino acids, counting the end cysteine and phenylalanine. The only DNA kept is the CDR3, 45 bases in frame from the first base. Deletion took 3 bases off V and 1 base off J, with a span of 11 bases between the germline ends. Taken from the germline V gene (reference sequence), the CDR1 and CDR2 loops are PRHDT and FYEKMQ. TCR beta repertoires were profiled from peripheral blood of roughly 13 young patients with multiple sclerosis to demonstrate the VDJtools post-analysis software. The multiple sclerosis patients were children and adolescents ranging in age from about 6 to 16 years. Of note for this clonotype: Its antigen is currently not known. Base qualities are missing; no much larger clone stands one base away.

To prepare the library, PCR was applied. The sequencer listed for this sample is Illumina HiSeq 2500. To reduce PCR and sequencing biases, unique molecular identifiers were built into the TCR beta cDNA libraries. Per 1 to 10 million input T cells, approximately 500,000 cDNA molecules were obtained, such that each molecule approximated one T cell. The patient libraries were prepared and sequenced with the same protocol used for the earlier healthy control dataset. Samples belonging to the same batch were prepared together, multiplexed and sequenced on a shared HiSeq lane. On the study's bioinformatics: Raw barcoded reads were processed with MIGEC, discarding single-read molecular identifier groups before consensus assembly and CDR3 extraction. Clonotype tables were post-analysed with VDJtools, and diversity was normalized by down-sampling all datasets to the smallest sample size. In repertoire overlap clustering, CDR3 amino acid sequences, but not nucleotide sequences, were matched to correct batch-related cross-sample contamination. The public reads were quality trimmed at Q25 with fastp and then assembled into clones with MiXCR by TCRdb, keeping productive beta chains. Records with the same CDR3 protein are collapsed into one entry carrying the most frequent genes and DNA. TCRdb's processing, not the authors', yielded these V and J calls. Here the sample has about 200,000 distinct CDR3 sequences; approximately 30% occur a single time. The leading ten clones occupy nearly 3.5% of the sample.

The sequence links TRBV13 to TRBJ2-3; the D element could tentatively be TRBD1 or TRBD2, as 5 bases agree for each. The source material was blood. This sequence was found in a girl under 18 with multiple sclerosis. The bases are TGTGCCAGCAGCTTTGGTCGAGGGGGCACAGATACGCAGTATTTT. It translates to CASSFGRGGTDTQYF.